The next 21 T cell receptor beta chains were all read from a single sample in a study of Ad26.COV2.S vaccination and SARS-CoV-2 variants. Produced via immunoSEQ multiplex PCR; TCRdb's table is partial and in-frame only. The data contain under 150,000 clones, 70% to 90% of them singletons. The sample here was peripheral blood, taken after recovery from COVID-19. The source is a human donor who had recovered from COVID-19.

This chain uses TRBV6-2 or TRBV6-3 with TRBJ2-7; 11 positions match TRBD2. The CDR3 consists of 16 residues. The germline CDR1 and CDR2 sequences are MNHEY and SVGEGT. V shed 4 bases and J 9 bases; nucleotides not matched to a gene: 14. CDR3 DNA: TGTGCCAGCAGTTCGAAAATCCTAGCGGGGGGCCGTGCGCAGTACTTC. Its protein is CASSSKILAGGRAQYF.

The J gene is TRBJ1-2, the V gene TRBV28; D unresolved. The CDR3 contains 13 residues. Trimming removed 6 bases from V and 2 bases from J, with 10 bases in between. CDR1 is MDHEN, CDR2 SYDVKM, per germline. In DNA, the CDR3 is TGTGCCAGCAGAGTCGGACTGAACTATGGCTACACCTTC. Protein product: CASRVGLNYGYTF.

V gene TRBV28 combines with J gene TRBJ2-1; no firm D call. CDR1 MDHEN and CDR2 SYDVKM come from the germline V gene. V gave up 3 bases and J gave up 7 bases, with 16 bases separating them. This CDR3 contains 15 residues. CDR3 residues: CASSFPRFGFNEQFF. CDR3 in DNA: TGTGCCAGCAGTTTCCCCAGGTTCGGCTTTAATGAGCAGTTCTTC. The full variable domain, in which reference TRBV28 and TRBJ2-1 provide the parts outside the CDR3, is DVKVTQSSRYLVKRTGEKVFLECVQDMDHENMFWYRQDPGLGLRLIYFSYDVKMKEKGDIPEGYSVSREKKERFSLILESASTNQTSMYLCASSFPRFGFNEQFFGPGTRLTVL.

Worth noting for this clone: The same CDR3 arises from other DNA sequences in this sample as well. This chain connects TRBV3-1 (or the pseudogene TRBV3-2) to TRBJ1-2; unclear D gene. The CDR3 is 12 amino acids. CDR1 and CDR2 from the germline V gene are LGHDT and YNNKEL (reference sequence). V lost 1 base to trimming and J lost 2 bases, with 2 bases between them. Here the CDR3 DNA reads TGTGCCAGCAGCCAAGGGAACTATGGCTACACCTTC. Protein product: CASSQGNYGYTF.

The chain links TRBV4-3 to TRBJ2-1; D unresolved. The CDR3 is 15 residues long. Trimming shortened V by 1 base and J by 5 bases, and 12 bases separated the two germline ends. Germline V lookup: CDR1 LGHNA, CDR2 YSLEER. DNA of the CDR3: TGCGCCAGCAGCCAAGTAACGGCAGTAAACAATGAGCAGTTCTTC. Residues: CASSQVTAVNNEQFF.

This chain links TRBV29-1 with TRBJ2-7; the match to TRBD1 covers 8 bases. The CDR3 loop spans 13 amino acids. With 1 base clipped from V and 5 bases from J, the junction kept 4 bases outside the gene matches. Germline V CDR1 and CDR2: SQVTM, ANQGSEA. The CDR3 DNA follows: TGCAGCGTTGAAGTCGGGACAGGCCACGAGCAGTACTTC. Translated, it gives CSVEVGTGHEQYF.

The chain carries TRBV27 and TRBJ1-5; TRBD1 is a possible D gene (6 bases). The germline V gene encodes CDR1 MNHEY and CDR2 SMNVEV (reference sequence). Between the trimmed V and J ends, which lost 0 bases and 0 bases, there was a span of 9 bases. This CDR3 is 16 amino acids long. CDR3 nucleotide sequence: TGTGCCAGCAGTTTATCTTGGACAGATAGCAATCAGCCCCAGCATTTT. Translation gives CASSLSWTDSNQPQHF.

The chain joins TRBV24-1 to TRBJ2-4; D gene ambiguous. V dropped 2 bases and J dropped 4 bases, with 11 bases sitting between them. The CDR3 totals 15 residues. The germline V gene encodes CDR1 KGHDR and CDR2 SFDVKD. In DNA, the CDR3 is TGTGCCACCAGTGATTCTGGGCTGGGGAAAAACATTCAGTACTTC. Translating gives CATSDSGLGKNIQYF.

The chain employs TRBV6-1 and TRBJ1-2; no clear D. In germline, CDR1 is MNHNS, CDR2 SASEGT. The CDR3 consists of 12 residues. Trimming shortened V by 3 bases and J by 3 bases, and 5 bases separated the two germline ends. The CDR3 is CASSDGYYGYTF. CDR3 DNA sequence: TGTGCCAGCAGTGACGGATACTATGGCTACACCTTC.

The chain couples TRBV6-6 to TRBJ1-2; D is undetermined. Trimming took off 5 bases at V and 7 bases at J, with 8 bases between the two ends. Germline values: CDR1 MNHNY, CDR2 SVGAGI (reference sequence). This CDR3 has 11 residues. The CDR3 sequence: CASSPRGGYTF. The CDR3 nucleotides read TGTGCCAGCAGTCCGCGGGGTGGCTACACCTTC.

CDR3 in DNA: TGTGCCAGCAGCGACAGCCTTGCAACTAATGAAAAACTGTTTTTT. Translated: CASSDSLATNEKLFF. The chain uses TRBV6-2 or TRBV6-3 and TRBJ1-4, with D possibly being TRBD1 (5 bases). Germline loops: CDR1 MNHEY, CDR2 SVGEGT. This CDR3 spans 15 amino acids. Trimming shortened V by 6 bases and J by 0 bases, and 11 bases separated the two germline ends.

This clone is deemed medium-sized. This CDR3 reads CASSLGGANVLTF. CDR3 nucleotides: TGTGCCAGCAGCTTAGGTGGGGCCAACGTCCTGACTTTC. This sequence joins TRBV7-8 and TRBJ2-6; D ambiguous. Germline V gives CDR1 SGHVS, CDR2 FQNEAQ. V lost 1 base, J lost 3 bases, and 1 base lay in between. The CDR3 runs 13 residues.

This clone was observed a handful of times. The chain carries TRBV19 and TRBJ2-3; no clear D gene. Trimming took off 2 bases at V and 7 bases at J, with 13 bases between the two ends. The CDR3 is made up of 14 amino acids. CDR1 is LNHDA, CDR2 SQIVND, per germline (reference sequence). The CDR3 reads CASSIQVPPYTQYF. CDR3 in DNA: TGTGCCAGTAGTATACAGGTTCCCCCCTATACGCAGTATTTT.

The chain employs TRBV19 and TRBJ1-1; TRBD1 is a possible D gene (5 bases). The CDR3 loop spans 14 amino acids. CDR1 LNHDA and CDR2 SQIVND come from the germline V gene (reference sequence). Trimming took off 1 base at V and 12 bases at J, with 18 bases between the two ends. This chain's CDR3 is CASSIGGATREPFF. In nucleotides, the CDR3 is TGTGCCAGTAGTATAGGCGGGGCCACCCGGGAACCTTTCTTT.

This chain links TRBV18 with TRBJ2-7, with D maybe TRBD2 (6 bases). V was clipped by 8 bases and J by 3 bases, with 11 bases between them. The CDR3 totals 12 residues. CDR1 is KGHSH and CDR2 is LQKENI in the germline V gene. CDR3 DNA sequence: TGTGCCAGCCAAACTAGCAGCTACGAGCAGTACTTC. Its protein product is CASQTSSYEQYF. The full variable domain, in which reference TRBV18 and TRBJ2-7 provide the parts outside the CDR3, is NAGVMQNPRHLVRRRGQEARLRCSPMKGHSHVYWYRQLPEEGLKFMVYLQKENIIDESGMPKERFSAEFPKEGPSILRIQQVVRGDSAAYFCASQTSSYEQYFGPGTRLTVT.

This chain connects TRBV9 to TRBJ2-1, with a weak D call TRBD1 (6 bases). Germline CDR1 and CDR2: SGDLS and YYNGEE. V gave up 0 bases and J gave up 4 bases, with 11 bases separating them. The CDR3 extends over 15 amino acids. In DNA form, the CDR3 reads TGTGCCAGCAGCGTAGAGTGGGACACTTACAATGAGCAGTTCTTC. Amino acid sequence: CASSVEWDTYNEQFF.

Concerning this clone itself: Other DNA sequences in this sample translate to the same CDR3. The chain recombines TRBV4-3 with TRBJ2-7, with TRBD2 matching over 9 bases. Germline V CDR1 and CDR2: LGHNA, YSLEER. The CDR3 length is 15 residues. V lost 0 bases and J lost 3; bases outside the gene matches: 3. The CDR3 region has the DNA TGCGCCAGCAGCCAAGAGAGCGGGGGGCGCTACGAGCAGTACTTC. This encodes CASSQESGGRYEQYF.

This rearrangement joins TRBV4-3 to TRBJ1-2, with 10 bases lining up with TRBD1. The V gene end was trimmed by 2 bases and the J gene end by 4 bases; junction bases not matched to a gene: 7. The CDR3 loop spans 16 amino acids. Germline V gene data show CDR1 as LGHNA and CDR2 as YSLEER. The CDR3: CASSQRGTGAAYGYTF. CDR3 DNA sequence: TGCGCCAGCAGCCAAAGGGGGACAGGGGCGGCCTATGGCTACACCTTC.

This clone has a handful of counts. The chain uses TRBV3-1 (or the pseudogene TRBV3-2) and TRBJ1-1; D might be TRBD1 (6 bases). Germline V lookup: CDR1 LGHDT, CDR2 YNNKEL (reference sequence). The CDR3 is 13 residues long. V was trimmed by 1 base and J by 5 bases, leaving 8 bases between them. In DNA, the CDR3 is TGTGCCAGCAGCCAAGTCCAGGGGACTGAAGCTTTCTTT. Its translation is CASSQVQGTEAFF.

The chain recombines TRBV18 with TRBJ2-1, with no clear D. Trimming removed 5 bases from V and 3 bases from J, with 8 bases in between. Germline values: CDR1 KGHSH, CDR2 LQKENI. The CDR3 runs 13 residues. The CDR3 nucleotides are TGTGCCAGCTCAACATACGTCTACAATGAGCAGTTCTTC. The encoded protein is CASSTYVYNEQFF.

The chain links TRBV7-2 to TRBJ1-2; D possibly corresponds to TRBD1 (5 bases). The CDR3 spans 14 residues. V was shortened by 5 bases and J by 4 bases, with 14 bases between the two germline ends. Germline V gene lookup returns CDR1 SGHTA and CDR2 FQGNSA. CDR3 protein: CASSQLGQGYGYTF. As DNA, the CDR3 is TGTGCCAGCAGCCAATTAGGCCAGGGCTATGGCTACACCTTC.